This T cell receptor (beta chain) was profiled in a study of blood T cells in healthy people across ages. A second PCR, run for about 6 to 11 cycles, used a sample-barcoded 5' primer plus a J-beta primer mix. TCRdb fed the 5' RACE reads into MiXCR, producing one record per CDR3 protein. This sample has more than 650,000 distinct CDR3 sequences; roughly 24% occur once, and the top ten carry about 3%. In addition, the sample was reused for a study of T cells of mothers and their children. That work adds: In related and unrelated pairs alike, thymic selection shapes TCR recombination output, with inherited differences minor. Slightly higher overlap, not significant, was seen in related mother-child pairs than in unrelated pairs.

What was sequenced was blood. The source of this sequence is a boy aged 5-17 years in good health.

The CDR3 region is CASSQQGLGVETQYF. The CDR3 region has the DNA TGCGCCAGCAGCCAGCAGGGACTAGGGGTAGAGACCCAGTACTTC. The J gene is TRBJ2-5, the V gene TRBV4-1; 8 positions match TRBD2. CDR1 is MGHRA, CDR2 YSYEKL, per germline. The CDR3 spans 15 residues. V trimming: 3 bases; J trimming: 4 bases; junction bases outside the gene matches: 7.